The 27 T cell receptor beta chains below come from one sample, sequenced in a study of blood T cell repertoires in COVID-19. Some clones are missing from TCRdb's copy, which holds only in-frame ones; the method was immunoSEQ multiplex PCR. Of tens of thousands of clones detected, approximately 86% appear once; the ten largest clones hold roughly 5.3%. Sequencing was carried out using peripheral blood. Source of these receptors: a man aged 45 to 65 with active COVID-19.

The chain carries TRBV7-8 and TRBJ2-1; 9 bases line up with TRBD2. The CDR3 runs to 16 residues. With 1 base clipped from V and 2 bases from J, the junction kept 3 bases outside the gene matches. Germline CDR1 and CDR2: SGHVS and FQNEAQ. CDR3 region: CASSLVGGGAYNEQFF. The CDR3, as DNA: TGTGCCAGCAGCTTAGTTGGCGGGGGGGCCTACAATGAGCAGTTCTTC.

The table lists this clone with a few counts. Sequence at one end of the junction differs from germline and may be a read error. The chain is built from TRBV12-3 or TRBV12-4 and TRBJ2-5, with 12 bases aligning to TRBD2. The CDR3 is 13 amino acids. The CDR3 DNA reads TGTGCCAGCAGCCGCAATCTACTAGCGGGGGGACACTTC. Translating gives CASSRNLLAGGHF.

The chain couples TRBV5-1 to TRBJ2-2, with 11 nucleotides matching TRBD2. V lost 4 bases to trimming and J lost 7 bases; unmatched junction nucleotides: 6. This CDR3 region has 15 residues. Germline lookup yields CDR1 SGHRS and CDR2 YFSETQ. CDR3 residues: CASSPVAGGRGELFF. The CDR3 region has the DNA TGCGCCAGCAGCCCGGTAGCGGGAGGGCGCGGGGAGCTGTTTTTT.

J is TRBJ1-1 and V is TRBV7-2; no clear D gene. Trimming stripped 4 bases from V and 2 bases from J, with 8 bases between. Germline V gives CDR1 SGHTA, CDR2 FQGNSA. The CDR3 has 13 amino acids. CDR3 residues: CASSSQQNTEAFF. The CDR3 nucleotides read TGTGCCAGCAGCTCACAGCAAAACACTGAAGCTTTCTTT.

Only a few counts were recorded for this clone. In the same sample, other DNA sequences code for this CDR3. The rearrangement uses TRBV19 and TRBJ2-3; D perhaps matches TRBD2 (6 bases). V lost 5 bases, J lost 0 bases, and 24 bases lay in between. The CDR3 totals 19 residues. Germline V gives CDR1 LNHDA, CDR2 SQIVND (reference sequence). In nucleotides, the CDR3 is TGTGCCAGTAGTGCCCCCCGGGGGAAGGGAACAACTAGCACAGATACGCAGTATTTT. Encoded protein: CASSAPRGKGTTSTDTQYF.

CDR3 protein: CATSLNAGTGGGYTF. DNA for the CDR3: TGTGCCACCAGCCTAAACGCCGGGACAGGGGGCGGCTACACCTTC. The chain couples TRBV15 to TRBJ1-2, with 12 bases aligning to TRBD1. After removal of 5 bases from V and 8 bases from J, the junction contained 9 bases not matched to a gene. Germline V gives CDR1 LNHNV, CDR2 YYDKDF (reference sequence). This CDR3 is 15 amino acids long.

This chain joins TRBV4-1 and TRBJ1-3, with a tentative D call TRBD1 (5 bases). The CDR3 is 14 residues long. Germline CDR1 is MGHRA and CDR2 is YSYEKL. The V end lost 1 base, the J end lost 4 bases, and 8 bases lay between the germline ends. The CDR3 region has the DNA TGCGCCAGCAGCCAAGGGGGACTAGGAAACACCATATATTTT. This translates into CASSQGGLGNTIYF.

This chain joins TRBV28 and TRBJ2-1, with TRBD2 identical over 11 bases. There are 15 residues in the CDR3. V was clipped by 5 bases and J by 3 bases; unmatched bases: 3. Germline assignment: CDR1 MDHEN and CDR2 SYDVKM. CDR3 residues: CASSETSGIYNEQFF. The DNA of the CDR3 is TGTGCCAGCAGTGAGACTAGCGGGATCTACAATGAGCAGTTCTTC.

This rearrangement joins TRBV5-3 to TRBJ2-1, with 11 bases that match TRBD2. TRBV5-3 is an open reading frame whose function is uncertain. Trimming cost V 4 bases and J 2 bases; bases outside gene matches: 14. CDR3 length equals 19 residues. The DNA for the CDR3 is TGTGCCAGAAGCAGAAATTCCGGGACTAGCGGATCCACCTACAATGAGCAGTTCTTC. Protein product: CARSRNSGTSGSTYNEQFF.

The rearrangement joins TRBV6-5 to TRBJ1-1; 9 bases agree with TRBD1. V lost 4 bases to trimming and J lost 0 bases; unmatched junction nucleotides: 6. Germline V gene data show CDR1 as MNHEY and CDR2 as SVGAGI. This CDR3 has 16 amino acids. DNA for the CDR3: TGTGCCAGCAGTTGGACAGGGGCCCTCATGAACACTGAAGCTTTCTTT. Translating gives CASSWTGALMNTEAFF.

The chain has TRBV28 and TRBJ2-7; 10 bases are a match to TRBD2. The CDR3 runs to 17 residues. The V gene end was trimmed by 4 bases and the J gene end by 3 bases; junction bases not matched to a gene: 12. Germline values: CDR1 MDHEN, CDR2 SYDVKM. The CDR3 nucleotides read TGTGCCAGCAGTTCCAAAGGAGCGGGGGGGAAGTTCTACGAGCAGTACTTC. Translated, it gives CASSSKGAGGKFYEQYF.

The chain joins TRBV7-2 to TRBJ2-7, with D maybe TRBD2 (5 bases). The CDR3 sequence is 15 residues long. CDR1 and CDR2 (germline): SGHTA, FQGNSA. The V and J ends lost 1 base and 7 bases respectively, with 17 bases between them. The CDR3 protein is CASSLGRFGRREQYF. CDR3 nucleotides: TGTGCCAGCAGCTTAGGGAGGTTTGGCCGGCGTGAGCAGTACTTC.

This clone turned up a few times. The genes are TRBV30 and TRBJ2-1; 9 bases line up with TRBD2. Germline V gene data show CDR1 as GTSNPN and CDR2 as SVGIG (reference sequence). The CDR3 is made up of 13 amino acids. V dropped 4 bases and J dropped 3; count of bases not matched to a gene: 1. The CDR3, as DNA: TGTGCCTGGACTAGCGGGAACTACAATGAGCAGTTCTTC. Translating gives CAWTSGNYNEQFF.

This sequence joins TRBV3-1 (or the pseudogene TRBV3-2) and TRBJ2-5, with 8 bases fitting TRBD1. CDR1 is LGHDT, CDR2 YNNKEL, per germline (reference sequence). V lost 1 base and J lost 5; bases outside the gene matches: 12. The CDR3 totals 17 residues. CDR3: CASSQVFGRGHVETQYF. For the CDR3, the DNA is TGTGCCAGCAGCCAAGTGTTTGGCAGGGGGCATGTGGAGACCCAGTACTTC.

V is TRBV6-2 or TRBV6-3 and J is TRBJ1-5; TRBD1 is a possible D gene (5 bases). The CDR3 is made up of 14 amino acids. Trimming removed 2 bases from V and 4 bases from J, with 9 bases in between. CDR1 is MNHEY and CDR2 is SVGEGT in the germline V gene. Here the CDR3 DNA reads TGTGCCAGCAGTTACATACAGGAAAATCAGCCCCAGCATTTT. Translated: CASSYIQENQPQHF.

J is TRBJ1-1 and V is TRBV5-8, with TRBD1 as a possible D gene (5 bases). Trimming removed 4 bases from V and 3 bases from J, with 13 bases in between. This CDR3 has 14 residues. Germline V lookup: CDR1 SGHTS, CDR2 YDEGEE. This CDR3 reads CASSAQARYTEAFF. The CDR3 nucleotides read TGTGCCAGCAGCGCACAGGCGCGCTACACTGAAGCTTTCTTT.

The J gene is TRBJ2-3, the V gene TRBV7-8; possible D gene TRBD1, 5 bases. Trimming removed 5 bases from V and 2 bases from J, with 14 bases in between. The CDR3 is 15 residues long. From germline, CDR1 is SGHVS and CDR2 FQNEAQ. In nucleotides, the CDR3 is TGTGCCAGCAGCCCAAGGGGCCCGCTCACAGATACGCAGTATTTT. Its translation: CASSPRGPLTDTQYF.

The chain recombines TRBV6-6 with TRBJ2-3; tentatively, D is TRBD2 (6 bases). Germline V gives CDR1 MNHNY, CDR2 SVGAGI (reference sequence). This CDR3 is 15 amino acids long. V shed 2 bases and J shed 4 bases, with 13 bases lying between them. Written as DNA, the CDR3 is TGTGCCAGCAGTTACCCAACGGGAGAGGCAGATACGCAGTATTTT. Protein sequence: CASSYPTGEADTQYF.

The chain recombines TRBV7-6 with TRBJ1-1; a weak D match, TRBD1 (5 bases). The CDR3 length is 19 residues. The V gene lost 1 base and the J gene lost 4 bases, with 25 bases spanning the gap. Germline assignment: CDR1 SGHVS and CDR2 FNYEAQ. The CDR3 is CASSLVRGWSGPQVTEAFF. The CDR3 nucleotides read TGTGCCAGCAGCTTAGTTAGGGGATGGTCGGGCCCCCAGGTCACTGAAGCTTTCTTT. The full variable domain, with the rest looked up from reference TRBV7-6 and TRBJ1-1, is GAGVSQSPRYKVTKRGQDVALRCDPISGHVSLYWYRQALGQGPEFLTYFNYEAQQDKSGLPNDRFSAERPEGSISTLTIQRTEQRDSAMYRCASSLVRGWSGPQVTEAFFGQGTRLTVV.

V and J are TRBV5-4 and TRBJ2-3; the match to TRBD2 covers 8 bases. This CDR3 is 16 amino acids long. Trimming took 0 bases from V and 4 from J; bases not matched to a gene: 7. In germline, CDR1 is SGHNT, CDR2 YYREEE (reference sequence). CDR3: CASSLAGTRVPDTQYF. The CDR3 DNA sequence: TGTGCCAGCAGCTTGGCCGGGACTAGGGTCCCAGATACGCAGTATTTT. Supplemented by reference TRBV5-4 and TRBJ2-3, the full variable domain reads ETGVTQSPTHLIKTRGQQVTLRCSSQSGHNTVSWYQQALGQGPQFIFQYYREEENGRGNFPPRFSGLQFPNYSSELNVNALELDDSALYLCASSLAGTRVPDTQYFGPGTRLTVL.

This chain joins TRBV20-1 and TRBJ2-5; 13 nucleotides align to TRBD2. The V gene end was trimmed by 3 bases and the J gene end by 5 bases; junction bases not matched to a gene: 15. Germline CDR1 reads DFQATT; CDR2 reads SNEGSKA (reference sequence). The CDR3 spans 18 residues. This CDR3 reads CSASKLTSGGAVWETQYF. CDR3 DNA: TGCAGTGCTAGTAAACTAACTAGCGGGGGGGCCGTATGGGAGACCCAGTACTTC.

This CDR3 is CASSLSSLRSYNEQFF. Here the CDR3 DNA reads TGTGCCAGCAGCTTATCTAGCCTACGGAGCTACAATGAGCAGTTCTTC. J is TRBJ2-1 and V is TRBV11-1; tentatively, D is TRBD2 (5 bases). This CDR3 is built from 16 residues. V dropped 2 bases and J dropped 3 bases, with 14 bases sitting between them. Germline values: CDR1 SGHAT, CDR2 FQDESV (reference sequence).

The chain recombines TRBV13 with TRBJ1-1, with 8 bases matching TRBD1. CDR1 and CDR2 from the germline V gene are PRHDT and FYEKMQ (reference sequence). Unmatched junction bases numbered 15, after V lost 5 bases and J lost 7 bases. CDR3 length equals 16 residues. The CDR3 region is CASSLFRDRQEGEAFF. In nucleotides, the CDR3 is TGTGCCAGCAGCCTCTTTCGGGACAGGCAAGAGGGTGAAGCTTTCTTT.

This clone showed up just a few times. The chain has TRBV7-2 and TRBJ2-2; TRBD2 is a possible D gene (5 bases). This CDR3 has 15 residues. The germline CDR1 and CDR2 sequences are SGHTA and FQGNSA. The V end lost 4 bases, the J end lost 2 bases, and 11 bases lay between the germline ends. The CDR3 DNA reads TGTGCCAGCAGCTCCGGAGGCTCCAACACCGGGGAGCTGTTTTTT. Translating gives CASSSGGSNTGELFF.

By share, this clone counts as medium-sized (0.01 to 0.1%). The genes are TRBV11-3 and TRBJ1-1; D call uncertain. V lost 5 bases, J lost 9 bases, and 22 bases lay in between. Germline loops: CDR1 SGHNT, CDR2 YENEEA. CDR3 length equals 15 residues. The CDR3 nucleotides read TGTGCCAGCAGCGCCCGACAAAGGGAGGGCCGTCAAGCTTTCTTT. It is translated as CASSARQREGRQAFF.

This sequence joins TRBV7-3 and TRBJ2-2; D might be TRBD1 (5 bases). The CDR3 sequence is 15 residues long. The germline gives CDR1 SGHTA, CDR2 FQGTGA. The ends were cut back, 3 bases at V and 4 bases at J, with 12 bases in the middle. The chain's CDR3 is CASSFLGVSTGELFF. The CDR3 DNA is TGTGCCAGCAGCTTTTTAGGGGTGAGCACCGGGGAGCTGTTTTTT.

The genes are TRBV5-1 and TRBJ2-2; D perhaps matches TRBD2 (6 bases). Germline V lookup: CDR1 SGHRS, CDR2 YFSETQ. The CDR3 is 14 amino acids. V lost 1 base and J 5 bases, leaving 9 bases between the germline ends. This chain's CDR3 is CASSLIGRTGELFF. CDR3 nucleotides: TGCGCCAGCAGCTTGATAGGGAGGACCGGGGAGCTGTTTTTT.